Sequencing of this TCR beta chain was carried out in a study of monozygotic twins with inflammatory bowel disease (dated by TCRdb to the late 2010s). Background on the whole study: A total of around 30 monozygotic twin pairs were included in the full study, comprising nine German pairs (four IBD-concordant, five IBD-discordant) and 19 IBD-discordant Danish pairs. The search for disease-associated traits relied mainly on comparing, within discordant pairs, IBD patients with their genetically identical healthy co-twins. Each individual had, on average, about 151 000 unique TCRalpha sequences and 181 000 unique TCRbeta sequences available for analysis. Results the study describes overall, beyond this receptor: No single strong signal or clonotype linked to IBD turned up in the results, so the idea that one exists was not supported. TCRbeta repertoire diversity, by inverse Simpson index, was decreased in IBD patients compared with their healthy co-twins. The analysis was unable to tell different T cell subtypes apart. Concordant and discordant twins showed no difference in repertoire similarity, possibly because of limited statistical power. Compared with healthy twins, IBD patients shared fewer clonotypes with other individuals, and the difference was most pronounced in patients with signs of disease activity. Differing immunosuppressive treatments among patients may have added background noise and inter-individual variability to the repertoires.

Concerning this clonotype itself: This receptor's antigen is unknown.

Sequences SGDLS (CDR1) and YYNGEE (CDR2) are obtained from the germline V gene. Spanning cysteine to phenylalanine, the CDR3 consists of 15 amino acids. This entry has no DNA. From each donor, a roughly 2.6 ml peripheral blood sample was collected into PAXgene tubes and stored at -80 degrees C. Total RNA was isolated from whole blood with the PAXgene blood miRNA kit on an automated QIAcube, without T cell sorting. Peripheral blood from monozygotic twin pairs who were concordant or discordant for inflammatory bowel disease underwent deep TCRalpha and TCRbeta repertoire profiling using unique molecular barcoding. Smoking habits were recorded for all twin pairs, and individuals were classified as current, former or never smokers. Libraries were made using 5' RACE. The input for every TCR library was around 3,800 ng of total RNA. cDNA was synthesized with SMARTScribe reverse transcriptase in eight separate reactions per sample. During cDNA synthesis, template switching was used to introduce unique molecular identifiers that contained a 6-nucleotide sample barcode. TCRalpha and TCRbeta cDNA was amplified in two nested PCRs of about 17 and 10 cycles, and bead purification was carried out after each PCR. Before amplification, the cDNA was treated with uracil DNA-glycosylase and purified using the QIAquick PCR purification kit. In the second PCR, Illumina TruSeq-compatible adapters and sample-specific barcodes were added. TapeStation and Qubit were used to check library quality and concentration, and 5 to 5.5 ng of each library was pooled. Pooled libraries were sequenced on an Illumina HiSeq2500 single-index Rapid Run with 2 x 100 bp reads and custom sequencing primers. From the authors' description of their analysis: MiGEC version 1.2.6 was used for UMI-based consensus assembly, which corrected PCR and sequencing errors. MiXCR version 2.1.1 was used to carry out V(D)J alignment, clonotype assembly and CDR3 extraction. To normalise gene usage, clonotype sharing and MAIT/NKT TCR abundance, the analysis used the top 1000, 10 000 and 20 000 clonotypes per sample. Diversity was computed as the inverse Simpson index with the vegan R package after downsampling to 27 000 UMIs. Statistical testing used paired Mann-Whitney U tests on the discordant twin pairs and applied Benjamini-Hochberg correction for multiple testing. TCRdb reprocessed the reads into one record per CDR3 protein sequence, lacking DNA. These V and J calls rely on TCRdb rather than the paper's analysis. The table kept for this sample lists 300,000 to 400,000 distinct CDR3 sequences. The ten top clones hold approximately 2.4% of the sample.

Source material: blood. The TCR sequence derives from a human donor with ulcerative colitis or Crohn's disease, or a healthy co-twin of an affected twin (not recorded which). The chain links TRBV9 with TRBJ2-5; no DNA is available, so the TRBD1 call from TCRdb remains unchecked. Here the CDR3 is given as CASSDDRYYQETQYF.